Below are 29 T cell receptor beta chains sequenced from a single sample in a study of OX40 agonist ivuxolimab in advanced cancers. Profiling relied on immunoSEQ multiplex PCR, and the TCRdb table lists in-frame clones only, not all of them. Among fewer than 85,000 clones listed, about nine tenths were seen once. The specimen comprised CD4+ or CD8+ T cells sorted from blood, sampled in a trial of the OX40 agonist ivuxolimab. The receptors were sampled from an adult with an advanced solid tumor such as melanoma, head and neck, liver or kidney cancer.

This chain connects TRBV11-2 to TRBJ2-2; D remains unclear. V lost 5 bases to trimming and J lost 1 base, with 8 bases between them. Per germline, CDR1 SGHAT and CDR2 FQNNGV. The CDR3 consists of 14 residues. The CDR3 coding sequence is TGTGCCAGCAGCGAGACATTGAACACCGGGGAGCTGTTTTTT. Its translation is CASSETLNTGELFF.

The chain combines TRBV10-3 with TRBJ1-3, with TRBD1 matching 9 bases. CDR1 ENHRY and CDR2 SYGVKD come from the germline V gene. The length of the CDR3 is 15 residues. Germline trimming cut 11 bases from V and 2 bases from J; bases unmatched to any gene: 10. The CDR3 reads CASYRGQSPGNTIYF. Here the CDR3 DNA reads TGTGCCTCTTACAGGGGGCAGAGTCCTGGAAACACCATATATTTT.

This clone was detected a few times. The chain is built from TRBV6-6 and TRBJ2-5; the D gene is possibly TRBD2 (6 bases). The V gene lost 11 bases and the J gene lost 1 base, with 14 bases spanning the gap. The CDR3 is 13 amino acids. Germline values: CDR1 MNHNY, CDR2 SVGAGI (reference sequence). This chain's CDR3 is CAGGFGSQETQYF. The CDR3 nucleotides read TGTGCCGGGGGGTTCGGCAGCCAAGAGACCCAGTACTTC.

This chain uses TRBV11-3 with TRBJ1-1, with D tentatively TRBD1 (5 bases). V lost 5 bases and J lost 5, with 12 bases in between. CDR1 and CDR2 from the germline V gene are SGHNT and YENEEA. CDR3 length equals 13 residues. For the CDR3, the DNA is TGTGCCAGCAGCGGATGGGGGGTTACTGAAGCTTTCTTT. Its translation: CASSGWGVTEAFF. The full variable domain, its missing parts supplied by reference TRBV11-3 and TRBJ1-1, is EAGVVQSPRYKIIEKKQPVAFWCNPISGHNTLYWYLQNLGQGPELLIRYENEEAVDDSQLPKDRFSAERLKGVDSTLKIQPAELGDSAVYLCASSGWGVTEAFFGQGTRLTVV.

The rearrangement uses TRBV15 and TRBJ1-1; D not certain. This CDR3 spans 13 amino acids. The V gene lost 6 bases and the J gene lost 5 bases, with 13 bases spanning the gap. The germline V gene has CDR1 LNHNV and CDR2 YYDKDF (reference sequence). CDR3 coding DNA: TGTGCCACCAGGGGGATAGGGAAGACTGAAGCTTTCTTT. This sequence encodes CATRGIGKTEAFF.

The CDR3 sequence is CSAGRFEKLFF. The CDR3 DNA sequence: TGCAGTGCAGGACGCTTTGAAAAACTGTTTTTT. The chain uses TRBV20-1 and TRBJ1-4; D call uncertain. The CDR3 is 11 amino acids. Germline assignment: CDR1 DFQATT and CDR2 SNEGSKA (reference sequence). With 6 bases removed from V and 7 bases from J, the gap between germline ends came to 9 bases.

The chain has TRBV2 and TRBJ2-7; D gene ambiguous. The germline CDR1 and CDR2 sequences are SNHLY and FYNNEI. This CDR3 contains 13 residues. Trimming pared 6 bases from V and 5 bases from J, leaving 14 bases between. Here the CDR3 DNA reads TGTGCCAGCAGGAGAGAGGACGTCGACGAGCAGTACTTC. It is translated as CASRREDVDEQYF.

The gene calls are TRBV5-1 and TRBJ1-4; no clear D. Germline values: CDR1 SGHRS, CDR2 YFSETQ. CDR3 size: 13 residues. Between the trimmed V and J ends, which lost 1 base and 5 bases, there was a span of 6 bases. The CDR3 protein is CASSLSRNEKLFF. CDR3 nucleotides: TGCGCCAGCAGCTTGTCCAGGAATGAAAAACTGTTTTTT.

V and J are TRBV6-5 and TRBJ2-3; TRBD1 agrees at 7 bases. V lost 4 bases, J lost 2 bases, and 9 bases stayed unmatched. Germline CDR1 is MNHEY and CDR2 is SVGAGI. The CDR3 has 16 amino acids. CDR3 bases: TGTGCCAGCAGTTCTAAATGGGACAGACCCACAGATACGCAGTATTTT. This translates into CASSSKWDRPTDTQYF.

For the CDR3, the DNA is TGCGCCAGCAGCTCCCCGGACCTTTACACAGATACGCAGTATTTT. Protein: CASSSPDLYTDTQYF. V is TRBV5-1 and J is TRBJ2-3; D is unresolved. CDR3 length equals 15 residues. Trimming removed 3 bases from V and 2 bases from J, with 13 bases in between. Germline values: CDR1 SGHRS, CDR2 YFSETQ. The whole variable domain, filled in from reference TRBV5-1 and TRBJ2-3, reads KAGVTQTPRYLIKTRGQQVTLSCSPISGHRSVSWYQQTPGQGLQFLFEYFSETQRNKGNFPGRFSGRQFSNSRSEMNVSTLELGDSALYLCASSSPDLYTDTQYFGPGTRLTVL.

For the CDR3, the DNA is TGTGCCAGCAGTGAAGTTGGCTCGAGGGCGCAGTTCTTC. Translation gives CASSEVGSRAQFF. The chain recombines TRBV6-1 with TRBJ2-1, with D possibly matching TRBD2 (5 bases). The CDR3 has 13 amino acids. V lost 1 base and J lost 12, with 13 bases in between. Looked up from germline, CDR1 is MNHNS and CDR2 is SASEGT.

The chain recombines TRBV9 with TRBJ2-7; no reliable D call. CDR1 SGDLS and CDR2 YYNGEE come from the germline V gene. This CDR3 contains 15 residues. V lost 0 bases to trimming and J lost 2 bases, with 12 bases between them. Here the CDR3 DNA reads TGTGCCAGCAGCGTAGCGGCCGAGGTTCCCTACGAGCAGTACTTC. This translates into CASSVAAEVPYEQYF.

The sample holds one count of this clone. The chain has TRBV10-3 and TRBJ2-6, with 10 bases identical to TRBD2. V shed 10 bases, J shed 1 base, and the junction held 13 bases outside the gene matches. Germline V gives CDR1 ENHRY, CDR2 SYGVKD. The CDR3 has 18 amino acids. CDR3 in DNA: TGTGCCACTACTCGACTAGCGGGTCCGCTTTCTGGGGCCAACGTCCTGACTTTC. Translation gives CATTRLAGPLSGANVLTF.

This clone came up once. The V call is TRBV5-1, the J call TRBJ2-5, with D tentatively TRBD1 or TRBD2 (5 bases each). The germline V gene encodes CDR1 SGHRS and CDR2 YFSETQ. CDR3 length: 15 residues. The V end was cut by 4 bases, the J end by 1 base, with 14 bases between. The CDR3 coding sequence is TGCGCCAGCAGCACGAGGGGCCAGAGCCAAGAGACCCAGTACTTC. This codes for CASSTRGQSQETQYF.

Here the CDR3 reads CASSLVNGPIHEAFF. In DNA form, the CDR3 reads TGTGCCAGCAGCTTGGTTAATGGCCCCATCCATGAAGCTTTCTTT. The chain uses TRBV5-8 and TRBJ1-1; D call uncertain. Trimming shortened V by 0 bases and J by 7 bases, and 16 bases separated the two germline ends. Germline CDR1 reads SGHTS; CDR2 reads YDEGEE. CDR3 length equals 15 residues.

This chain connects TRBV30 to TRBJ1-4; no reliable D call. V shed 2 bases and J shed 7 bases, with 11 bases lying between them. This CDR3 spans 13 amino acids. Germline V lookup: CDR1 GTSNPN, CDR2 SVGIG (reference sequence). The CDR3 sequence is CAWSPGRSEKLFF. The CDR3 DNA is TGTGCCTGGAGTCCAGGACGGAGTGAAAAACTGTTTTTT.

This sequence joins TRBV5-1 and TRBJ1-2; TRBD1 matches 8 bases. Germline-derived CDR1 and CDR2 are SGHRS and YFSETQ. The CDR3 contains 13 residues. V was clipped by 4 bases and J by 6 bases; unmatched bases: 5. Here the CDR3 reads CASSIGQGDGYTF. The CDR3 DNA sequence: TGCGCCAGCAGCATAGGACAGGGCGATGGCTACACCTTC.

The chain combines TRBV28 with TRBJ2-7; D is uncertain. Trimming removed 10 bases from V and 2 bases from J, with 15 bases in between. The CDR3 is 13 residues long. Germline V gene lookup returns CDR1 MDHEN and CDR2 SYDVKM. The CDR3 reads CATLSPRTYEQYF. CDR3 bases: TGTGCCACCCTTTCCCCCAGGACCTACGAGCAGTACTTC.

V and J are TRBV11-2 and TRBJ2-7; D remains ambiguous. The CDR3 loop spans 14 amino acids. Trimming left V 1 base short and J 2 bases short, with 9 bases between. CDR1 is SGHAT, CDR2 FQNNGV, per germline. The CDR3 protein is CASSLVGRAYEQYF. Here the CDR3 DNA reads TGTGCCAGCAGCTTAGTAGGCAGAGCCTACGAGCAGTACTTC. The variable domain in full, with the rest retrieved from reference TRBV11-2 and TRBJ2-7, is EAGVAQSPRYKIIEKRQSVAFWCNPISGHATLYWYQQILGQGPKLLIQFQNNGVVDDSQLPKDRFSAERLKGVDSTLKIQPAKLEDSAVYLCASSLVGRAYEQYFGPGTRLTVT.

This clone was seen only once. The chain couples TRBV19 to TRBJ1-3; D is possibly TRBD1 (5 bases). Germline V gives CDR1 LNHDA, CDR2 SQIVND (reference sequence). Trimming left V 7 bases short and J 0 bases short, with 16 bases between. The CDR3 is 16 amino acids. CDR3 in DNA: TGTGCCAGTAACCGGGGGGAGTTAAGCTCTGGAAACACCATATATTTT. Protein sequence: CASNRGELSSGNTIYF.

This clone is a singleton in its sample. The chain uses TRBV7-8 and TRBJ2-7; D unclear. The CDR3 spans 14 residues. V gave up 3 bases and J gave up 1 base, with 10 bases separating them. The germline V gene encodes CDR1 SGHVS and CDR2 FQNEAQ. The CDR3 region has the DNA TGTGCCAGCAGCTTGCCCGGGCTTTCCTACGAGCAGTACTTC. Translation gives CASSLPGLSYEQYF.

The genes are TRBV9 and TRBJ2-7; 9 positions agree with TRBD2. The CDR3 totals 16 residues. V was pared by 1 base and J by 4 bases, with 9 bases of the junction left unmatched. Looked up from germline, CDR1 is SGDLS and CDR2 is YYNGEE. CDR3 sequence reads: CASSVSGRGGVYEQYF. CDR3 sequence (DNA): TGTGCCAGCAGCGTAAGTGGGCGGGGGGGCGTATACGAGCAGTACTTC.

V and J are TRBV20-1 and TRBJ2-1, with D possibly being TRBD1 (6 bases). This CDR3 has 11 residues. V was trimmed by 7 bases and J by 10 bases, leaving 14 bases between them. Germline V lookup: CDR1 DFQATT, CDR2 SNEGSKA (reference sequence). The CDR3 loop is CSVTSGTEQFF. CDR3 DNA sequence: TGCAGTGTTACGTCCGGGACAGAGCAGTTCTTC.

The CDR3 loop is CASSLHTENYGYTF. CDR3 coding DNA: TGTGCCAGCAGTCTCCACACAGAAAACTATGGCTACACCTTC. The chain joins TRBV6-1 to TRBJ1-2; no clear D gene. Trimming pared 5 bases from V and 2 bases from J, leaving 12 bases between. This CDR3 spans 14 amino acids. Germline V gene lookup returns CDR1 MNHNS and CDR2 SASEGT.

This clone was seen a few times. This chain uses TRBV28 with TRBJ1-6; D perhaps matches TRBD1 (6 bases). Germline-derived CDR1 and CDR2 are MDHEN and SYDVKM. The CDR3 totals 14 residues. The V and J ends lost 8 bases and 5 bases respectively, with 13 bases between them. The CDR3 sequence: CASSQGLHNSPLHF. In DNA, the CDR3 is TGTGCCAGCTCGCAGGGGCTCCATAATTCACCCCTCCACTTT.

The chain joins TRBV19 to TRBJ2-6; a weak D match, TRBD2 (7 bases). Trimming pared 8 bases from V and 3 bases from J, leaving 14 bases between. Germline CDR1 LNHDA, CDR2 SQIVND (reference sequence). This CDR3 has 15 amino acids. CDR3 sequence (DNA): TGTGCCAGTGGGAGGGGGACTGGTGGGGCCAACGTCCTGACTTTC. This sequence encodes CASGRGTGGANVLTF.

The V call is TRBV5-8, the J call TRBJ1-5; D possibly corresponds to TRBD1 (6 bases). The V gene lost 4 bases and the J gene lost 5 bases, with 16 bases spanning the gap. The CDR3 is made up of 15 amino acids. Germline CDR1 and CDR2: SGHTS and YDEGEE. CDR3 in amino acids: CASSAGGAPYQPQHF. The CDR3 coding sequence is TGTGCCAGCAGCGCTGGGGGGGCGCCTTATCAGCCCCAGCATTTT.

The rearrangement links TRBV28 to TRBJ1-1; D is ambiguous. The germline V gene encodes CDR1 MDHEN and CDR2 SYDVKM. V dropped 2 bases and J dropped 5 bases, with 15 bases sitting between them. This CDR3 comprises 15 residues. CDR3 in DNA: TGTGCCAGCAGTTTACGCCGGACGGGAGGGACTGAAGCTTTCTTT. It specifies CASSLRRTGGTEAFF.

Written as DNA, the CDR3 is TGTGCCAGCAGCGACAGGGGGCTAGGGCAGCCCCAGCATTTT. Protein sequence: CASSDRGLGQPQHF. The rearrangement joins TRBV7-9 to TRBJ1-5; 10 positions agree with TRBD1. In germline, CDR1 is SEHNR, CDR2 FQNEAQ (reference sequence). This CDR3 has 14 amino acids. The V segment lost 5 bases and the J segment 7 bases; nucleotides outside the gene matches: 5.